Each of the 3 T cell receptor beta chains below was sequenced from the same sample in a study of brain T cells in children with intractable seizures. Assay used: immunoSEQ multiplex PCR; TCRdb lists only in-frame clones, some missing. The data contain approximately 23,000 clones, 94% of them seen just once; the ten biggest clones take up around 6%. Sequences were derived from peripheral blood, sampled at surgery. Receptors originate from a boy younger than 18 with focal cortical dysplasia and intractable seizures.

The V gene is TRBV5-6, the J gene TRBJ2-5; TRBD2 aligns across 9 bases. J gave up 2 bases and V 0 bases, and 5 bases lay outside the gene matches. Germline V gene lookup returns CDR1 SGHDT and CDR2 YYEEEE. The CDR3 is made up of 16 amino acids. CDR3 bases: TGTGCCAGCAGCTTGGGTGCGGGGGGGCGTCAAGAGACCCAGTACTTC. As protein: CASSLGAGGRQETQYF.

This clone was recorded once. The chain links TRBV11-2 to TRBJ2-5, with D uncertain. V was cut by 3 bases and J by 2 bases, with 7 bases left in between. The CDR3 runs to 13 residues. Looked up from germline, CDR1 is SGHAT and CDR2 is FQNNGV. The CDR3 loop is CASSFSPQETQYF. CDR3 DNA sequence: TGTGCCAGCAGCTTTAGCCCGCAAGAGACCCAGTACTTC.

This clone appeared once. The chain employs TRBV27 and TRBJ2-1, with D maybe TRBD2 (6 bases). The CDR3 extends over 14 amino acids. V was pared by 3 bases and J by 5 bases, with 11 bases between. Germline CDR1 is MNHEY and CDR2 is SMNVEV (reference sequence). CDR3 sequence: CASSFGSGDNEQFF. CDR3 coding DNA: TGTGCCAGCAGTTTCGGATCGGGAGACAATGAGCAGTTCTTC.